The next 28 T cell receptor beta chains were all read from a single sample in a study of T cells in narcolepsy. Sequenced by immunoSEQ multiplex PCR; TCRdb stores in-frame clones only, minus some. The repertoire has some 25,000 clones, around 85% of them found once; the top ten carry 1.3%. Material for sequencing was CD45RA- memory CD4+ T cells from PBMCs. These receptors were collected from a human donor with narcolepsy.

The rearrangement links TRBV6-1 to TRBJ1-1; 9 bases are shared with TRBD1. Germline V gives CDR1 MNHNS, CDR2 SASEGT. J lost 6 bases, V lost 5 bases, and 7 bases had no gene match. The CDR3 has 14 residues. CDR3 sequence (DNA): TGTGCCAGCAGTCTACGGGACAGGGTCTCTGAAGCTTTCTTT. Amino acid sequence: CASSLRDRVSEAFF.

This clone was observed a single time. The J gene is TRBJ2-7, the V gene TRBV10-1, with 14 bases that match TRBD2. The CDR3 is made up of 16 amino acids. From germline, CDR1 is WNHNN and CDR2 SYGVQD (reference sequence). V gave up 11 bases and J gave up 2 bases; unmatched junction bases: 11. The CDR3 bases are TGCGCCCAGCAAAGACTAGCGGGAGGGTGCCCCTACGAGCAGTACTTC. It codes for CAQQRLAGGCPYEQYF.

V usage is TRBV10-3 and J usage is TRBJ1-2; 8 nucleotides agree with TRBD1. The CDR3 has 12 amino acids. J was trimmed by 7 bases and V by 3 bases; bases with no gene match: 1. Germline CDR1 is ENHRY and CDR2 is SYGVKD. The CDR3 DNA reads TGTGCCATCAGTGACGGACAGGGTGGCTACACCTTC. As protein: CAISDGQGGYTF.

A single count supports this clone. The gene calls are TRBV27 and TRBJ1-2, with TRBD1 matching over 8 bases. This CDR3 is 16 amino acids long. Germline CDR1 is MNHEY and CDR2 is SMNVEV (reference sequence). V trimming: 6 bases; J trimming: 5 bases; junction bases outside the gene matches: 14. The CDR3, as DNA: TGTGCCAGCAGCTCAACGCGGACAGGGAGGGGGTATGGCTACACCTTC. It encodes CASSSTRTGRGYGYTF.

The J gene is TRBJ2-7, the V gene TRBV7-9; maybe TRBD2 (6 bases). Germline loops: CDR1 SEHNR, CDR2 FQNEAQ (reference sequence). V was trimmed by 1 base and J by 6 bases, leaving 7 bases between them. The CDR3 consists of 12 residues. The chain's CDR3 is CASSLGGGEQYF. The CDR3 DNA follows: TGTGCCAGCAGCTTAGGGGGAGGCGAGCAGTACTTC.

The chain employs TRBV15 and TRBJ2-5; TRBD1 aligns across 8 bases. The length of the CDR3 is 12 residues. Germline V gene data show CDR1 as LNHNV and CDR2 as YYDKDF (reference sequence). V trimming: 11 bases; J trimming: 4 bases; junction bases outside the gene matches: 6. For the CDR3, the DNA is TGTGCCGCAGGACAGGGTCCAGAGACCCAGTACTTC. Encoded protein: CAAGQGPETQYF.

Only a few counts were recorded for this clone. The genes are TRBV18 and TRBJ1-1; D not certain. With 2 bases removed from V and 4 bases from J, the gap between germline ends came to 14 bases. The CDR3 consists of 15 residues. Germline CDR1 KGHSH, CDR2 LQKENI. CDR3 sequence (DNA): TGTGCCAGCTCACCAGTCCCAAATGCGGGCACTGAAGCTTTCTTT. Protein sequence: CASSPVPNAGTEAFF.

The V call is TRBV7-3, the J call TRBJ2-2; D is possibly TRBD1 (6 bases). CDR1 is SGHTA, CDR2 FQGTGA, per germline. V was trimmed by 1 base and J by 7 bases, leaving 16 bases between them. There are 16 residues in the CDR3. Here the CDR3 reads CASSLNGGSHGGELFF. The CDR3, as DNA: TGTGCCAGCAGCTTAAATGGGGGCTCCCACGGCGGGGAGCTGTTTTTT.

The chain has TRBV4-2 and TRBJ2-5, with TRBD2 matching over 12 bases. J lost 4 bases, V lost 0 bases, and 9 bases had no gene match. The CDR3 extends over 18 amino acids. Germline lookup yields CDR1 LGHNA and CDR2 YNFKEQ. The CDR3 sequence is CASSQDRTSGMGGETQYF. CDR3 coding DNA: TGTGCCAGCAGCCAAGATAGGACTAGCGGGATGGGGGGAGAGACCCAGTACTTC.

J is TRBJ2-3 and V is TRBV19; the D gene is possibly TRBD2 (5 bases). The CDR3 runs 14 residues. Germline CDR1 LNHDA, CDR2 SQIVND (reference sequence). V was pared by 1 base and J by 2 bases, with 7 bases between. The CDR3 DNA is TGTGCCAGTAGTATAGGAGCGGACACAGATACGCAGTATTTT. Translated: CASSIGADTDTQYF.

V gene TRBV6-5 combines with J gene TRBJ2-2; D is ambiguous. V was shortened by 6 bases and J by 0 bases, with 11 bases between the two germline ends. The CDR3 covers 15 residues. Germline V CDR1 and CDR2: MNHEY, SVGAGI. The CDR3 reads CASRARDSNTGELFF. The CDR3, as DNA: TGTGCCAGCAGGGCCCGCGACTCGAACACCGGGGAGCTGTTTTTT.

The chain is built from TRBV30 and TRBJ1-5; 8 bases line up with TRBD1. V was clipped by 0 bases and J by 2 bases; unmatched bases: 6. Germline V lookup: CDR1 GTSNPN, CDR2 SVGIG (reference sequence). This CDR3 is 16 amino acids long. The CDR3 DNA reads as TGTGCCTGGAGTGTACAGGGGGTAGGGGGCAATCAGCCCCAGCATTTT. This encodes CAWSVQGVGGNQPQHF.

This chain uses TRBV2 with TRBJ1-1; 7 bases are shared with TRBD1. The junction had 9 bases not matched to a gene; V was cut back by 8 bases and J by 6 bases. CDR1 SNHLY and CDR2 FYNNEI come from the germline V gene. The CDR3 consists of 13 residues. Here the CDR3 DNA reads TGTGCCAGCGCCCTACAGGGGACGCCTGAAGCTTTCTTT. Translation: CASALQGTPEAFF.

The table lists this clone with a few counts. The chain is built from TRBV5-1 and TRBJ2-5, with a weak D call TRBD1 (6 bases). Germline V CDR1 and CDR2: SGHRS, YFSETQ. V lost 0 bases to trimming and J lost 0 bases, with 18 bases between them. CDR3 length equals 18 residues. The CDR3 sequence is CASSLGGLRTEHQETQYF. CDR3 DNA sequence: TGCGCCAGCAGCTTGGGAGGTTTACGGACAGAACACCAAGAGACCCAGTACTTC.

J is TRBJ2-5 and V is TRBV19, with TRBD1 matching over 9 bases. V trimming: 4 bases; J trimming: 5 bases; junction bases outside the gene matches: 11. Germline loops: CDR1 LNHDA, CDR2 SQIVND (reference sequence). This CDR3 is 16 amino acids long. The CDR3 reads CASSTPGQGGLETQYF. The CDR3 DNA reads as TGTGCCAGTAGTACGCCGGGACAGGGAGGTTTGGAGACCCAGTACTTC.

The V gene is TRBV23-1, the J gene TRBJ1-5; D gene uncertain. TRBV23-1 is designated an ORF whose function remains uncertain. The CDR3 totals 14 residues. The ends were cut back, 2 bases at V and 5 bases at J, with 10 bases in the middle. CDR3 DNA: TGCGCCAGCAGTCAACGCGGGTATTATCAGCCCCAGCATTTT. Protein product: CASSQRGYYQPQHF.

In this sample, this clone turned up once. V usage is TRBV30 and J usage is TRBJ2-7, with 9 bases fitting TRBD2. Germline V lookup: CDR1 GTSNPN, CDR2 SVGIG (reference sequence). There are 14 residues in the CDR3. V was pared by 3 bases and J by 4 bases, with 7 bases of the junction left unmatched. The CDR3 loop is CAWSPLSGGYEQYF. The CDR3 nucleotides read TGTGCCTGGAGCCCTCTCAGCGGGGGGTACGAGCAGTACTTC.

This sequence joins TRBV27 and TRBJ2-3, with 7 nucleotides matching TRBD2. V dropped 2 bases and J dropped 2; count of bases not matched to a gene: 10. Germline assignment: CDR1 MNHEY and CDR2 SMNVEV (reference sequence). The CDR3 spans 17 residues. CDR3 sequence (DNA): TGTGCCAGCAGTTTAAATCGTTGGGCGGGAGACACAGATACGCAGTATTTT. Protein sequence: CASSLNRWAGDTDTQYF.

This chain joins TRBV25-1 and TRBJ2-1; TRBD2 matches at 9 bases. From germline, CDR1 is MGHDK and CDR2 SYGVNS. CDR3 length: 16 amino acids. The ends lost 0 bases at V and 3 bases at J; junction bases unmatched: 3. This chain's CDR3 is CASSEYGSGSYNEQFF. The CDR3 DNA reads as TGTGCCAGCAGTGAATATGGTAGCGGGAGCTACAATGAGCAGTTCTTC. Full variable domain (rest looked up from reference TRBV25-1 and TRBJ2-1): EADIYQTPRYLVIGTGKKITLECSQTMGHDKMYWYQQDPGMELHLIHYSYGVNSTEKGDLSSESTVSRIRTEHFPLTLESARPSHTSQYLCASSEYGSGSYNEQFFGPGTRLTVL.

The rearrangement joins TRBV1 to TRBJ2-1; the table's D call, TRBD2, was not checked against the DNA. TRBV1 is a pseudogene. This CDR3 comprises 16 residues. CDR3 nucleotide sequence: TGCACCAGCAGCCAAGGAGGACTAGCGGAGATAAATGAGCAGTTCTTC. Residues: CTSSQGGLAEINEQFF.

The gene calls are TRBV7-8 and TRBJ2-7; 9 bases are a match to TRBD2. Losses at the gene ends were 1 base for V and 6 bases for J; bases not matched to a gene: 7. Germline assignment: CDR1 SGHVS and CDR2 FQNEAQ. The CDR3 runs 15 residues. The CDR3 spells CASSLVAGGPSEQYF. The CDR3 DNA reads TGTGCCAGCAGCTTAGTCGCGGGAGGGCCGAGCGAGCAGTACTTC.

The genes are TRBV19 and TRBJ1-1; 7 bases align to TRBD1. The trim removed 11 bases at V and 1 base at J, leaving 16 bases unmatched. The length of the CDR3 is 16 residues. Germline assignment: CDR1 LNHDA and CDR2 SQIVND (reference sequence). CDR3: CAPGGFRGNWNTEAFF. For the CDR3, the DNA is TGTGCCCCCGGAGGGTTCAGGGGGAACTGGAACACTGAAGCTTTCTTT. The full variable domain, rest sourced from reference TRBV19 and TRBJ1-1, is DGGITQSPKYLFRKEGQNVTLSCEQNLNHDAMYWYRQDPGQGLRLIYYSQIVNDFQKGDIAEGYSVSREKKESFPLTVTSAQKNPTAFYLCAPGGFRGNWNTEAFFGQGTRLTVV.

This clone was observed a few times. V usage is TRBV18 and J usage is TRBJ2-1; D not certain. The V end lost 4 bases, the J end lost 5 bases, and 9 bases lay between the germline ends. Germline values: CDR1 KGHSH, CDR2 LQKENI. The CDR3 loop spans 13 amino acids. CDR3 protein: CASSRANNNEQFF. Here the CDR3 DNA reads TGTGCCAGCTCACGGGCAAATAACAATGAGCAGTTCTTC.

The J gene is TRBJ2-1, the V gene TRBV5-1, with TRBD1 as a possible D gene (5 bases). The V and J ends lost 1 base and 8 bases respectively, with 16 bases between them. The CDR3 has 15 residues. The germline CDR1 and CDR2 sequences are SGHRS and YFSETQ. CDR3 protein: CASSLSGSRFDEQFF. CDR3 DNA sequence: TGCGCCAGCAGCTTGTCAGGGTCCCGATTTGATGAGCAGTTCTTC.

This chain uses TRBV6-6 with TRBJ2-7; 7 bases agree with TRBD1. Trimming took 7 bases from V and 5 from J; bases not matched to a gene: 8. Germline assignment: CDR1 MNHNY and CDR2 SVGAGI (reference sequence). The CDR3 spans 13 residues. CDR3: CASIGQVDDEQYF. The CDR3 DNA is TGTGCCAGCATAGGACAGGTTGATGACGAGCAGTACTTC.

This rearrangement joins TRBV11-2 to TRBJ1-5; 7 nucleotides align to TRBD1. Germline V gives CDR1 SGHAT, CDR2 FQNNGV. V shed 5 bases, J shed 7 bases, and the junction held 8 bases outside the gene matches. This CDR3 region has 14 residues. DNA of the CDR3: TGTGCCAGCAGCCTTGGGACAGCAGGACAGCCCCAGCATTTT. Translating it yields CASSLGTAGQPQHF.

V usage is TRBV19 and J usage is TRBJ2-7; a possible D gene is TRBD2 (6 bases). This CDR3 is built from 13 residues. Germline V gene data show CDR1 as LNHDA and CDR2 as SQIVND (reference sequence). The ends were cut back, 3 bases at V and 6 bases at J, with 12 bases in the middle. The CDR3 region has the DNA TGTGCCAGTAGTATGTTGCAGGGAGGCGAGCAGTACTTC. Its protein is CASSMLQGGEQYF. The full variable domain, with the rest looked up from reference TRBV19 and TRBJ2-7, is DGGITQSPKYLFRKEGQNVTLSCEQNLNHDAMYWYRQDPGQGLRLIYYSQIVNDFQKGDIAEGYSVSREKKESFPLTVTSAQKNPTAFYLCASSMLQGGEQYFGPGTRLTVT.

V gene TRBV7-6 combines with J gene TRBJ2-1; D perhaps matches TRBD2 (5 bases). Germline V lookup: CDR1 SGHVS, CDR2 FNYEAQ. The CDR3 sequence is 14 residues long. V was shortened by 4 bases and J by 10 bases, with 17 bases between the two germline ends. The CDR3 loop reads CASSSQPPPGEQFF. CDR3 nucleotides: TGTGCCAGCAGCTCCCAACCCCCGCCGGGGGAGCAGTTCTTC.